What follows is one T cell receptor (beta chain) and its context. Antigen: not known. Using genomic DNA as the template, TCR beta VDJ and CDR3 profiling was carried out. TCRdb independently ran MiXCR on the reads; one entry per CDR3 protein. The sample shows 100,000 to 150,000 distinct CDR3 sequences, roughly 50% of them seen only once. This sample is drawn from a study of CD8+CD57+ T cells in acquired aplastic anemia. The overall study: Sorted CD4+ and CD8+ cells gave a mean 3.2 ug DNA, range roughly 0.19 to 27.4 ug. Healthy donors gave 11 million or so reads on average for CD4+ cells.

V was cut by 7 bases and J by 4 bases, with 20 bases left in between. Per germline, CDR1 MGHDK and CDR2 SYGVNS. CDR3 length: 15 amino acids. Study-level points and caveats: Statistical testing detected no significant gap in CD8+ Simpson's diversity between patients and controls. Researchers report that twenty-nine CD8+ CDR3 sequences appeared in both patients and controls.

This TCR was recovered from a human donor in good health, serving as a control. The sequenced sample was sorted CD4+, CD8+, or CD8+CD57+ T cells (not recorded which) from PBMCs. This chain connects TRBV25-1 to TRBJ2-7; D is perhaps TRBD1 or TRBD2 (5 bases each). The CDR3 bases are TGTGCCAGCACCGTCTCCAGGGCCTCGGGGTACGAGCAGTACTTC. Amino acids: CASTVSRASGYEQYF.